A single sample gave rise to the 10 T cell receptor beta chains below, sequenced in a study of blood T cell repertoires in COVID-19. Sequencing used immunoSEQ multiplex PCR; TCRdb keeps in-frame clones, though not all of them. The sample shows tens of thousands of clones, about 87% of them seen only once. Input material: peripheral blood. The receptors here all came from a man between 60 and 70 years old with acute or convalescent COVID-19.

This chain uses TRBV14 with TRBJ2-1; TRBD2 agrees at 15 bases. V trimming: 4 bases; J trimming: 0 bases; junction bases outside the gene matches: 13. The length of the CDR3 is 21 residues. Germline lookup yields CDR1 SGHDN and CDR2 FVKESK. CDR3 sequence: CASSPRRGLAGGGYSYNEQFF. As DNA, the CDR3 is TGTGCCAGCAGCCCGAGGAGGGGACTAGCGGGAGGAGGCTACTCCTACAATGAGCAGTTCTTC.

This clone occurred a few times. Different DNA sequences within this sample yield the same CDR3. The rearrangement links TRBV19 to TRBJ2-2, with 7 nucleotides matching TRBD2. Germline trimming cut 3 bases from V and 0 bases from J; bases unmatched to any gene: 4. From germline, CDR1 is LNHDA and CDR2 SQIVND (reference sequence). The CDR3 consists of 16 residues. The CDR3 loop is CASSISGTANTGELFF. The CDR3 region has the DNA TGTGCCAGTAGTATCAGCGGGACGGCGAACACCGGGGAGCTGTTTTTT.

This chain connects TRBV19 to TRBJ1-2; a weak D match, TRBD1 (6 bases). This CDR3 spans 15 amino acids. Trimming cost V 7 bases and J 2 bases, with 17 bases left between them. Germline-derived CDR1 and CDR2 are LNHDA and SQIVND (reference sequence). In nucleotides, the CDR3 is TGTGCCAGTACCGAGGGGACACGGGACAACTATGGCTACACCTTC. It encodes CASTEGTRDNYGYTF.

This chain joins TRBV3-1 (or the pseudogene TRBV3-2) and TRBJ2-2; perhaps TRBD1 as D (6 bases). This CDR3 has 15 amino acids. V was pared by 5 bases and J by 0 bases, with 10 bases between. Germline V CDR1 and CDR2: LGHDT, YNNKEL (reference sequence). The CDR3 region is CASSRQESNTGELFF. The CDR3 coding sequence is TGTGCCAGCAGCAGACAGGAGTCGAACACCGGGGAGCTGTTTTTT.

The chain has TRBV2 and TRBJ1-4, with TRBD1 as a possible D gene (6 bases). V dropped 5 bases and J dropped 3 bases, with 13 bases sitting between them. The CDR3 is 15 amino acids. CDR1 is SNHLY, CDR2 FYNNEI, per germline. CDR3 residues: CASSNSAGANEKLFF. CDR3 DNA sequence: TGTGCCAGCAGTAATTCCGCAGGGGCTAATGAAAAACTGTTTTTT.

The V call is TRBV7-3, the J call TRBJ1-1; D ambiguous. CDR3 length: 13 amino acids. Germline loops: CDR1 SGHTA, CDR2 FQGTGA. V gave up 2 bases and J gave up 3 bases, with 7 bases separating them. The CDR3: CASSLFRDTEAFF. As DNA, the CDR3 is TGTGCCAGCAGCTTATTTCGGGACACTGAAGCTTTCTTT.

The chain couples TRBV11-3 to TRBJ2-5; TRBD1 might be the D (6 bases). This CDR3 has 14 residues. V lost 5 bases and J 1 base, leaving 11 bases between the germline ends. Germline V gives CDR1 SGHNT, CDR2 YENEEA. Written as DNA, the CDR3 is TGTGCCAGCAGCACACGGGACATCCAAGAGACCCAGTACTTC. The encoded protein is CASSTRDIQETQYF.

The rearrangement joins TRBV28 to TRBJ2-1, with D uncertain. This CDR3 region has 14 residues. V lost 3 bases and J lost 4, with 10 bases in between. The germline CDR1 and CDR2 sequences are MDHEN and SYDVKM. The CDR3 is CASSFLRIYNEQFF. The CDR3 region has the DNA TGTGCCAGCAGTTTTTTGCGAATATACAATGAGCAGTTCTTC.

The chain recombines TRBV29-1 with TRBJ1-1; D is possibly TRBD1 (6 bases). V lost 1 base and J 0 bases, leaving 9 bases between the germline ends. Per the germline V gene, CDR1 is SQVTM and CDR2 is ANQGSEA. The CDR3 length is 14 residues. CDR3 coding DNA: TGCAGCGTTGAAGGGGACACGTTGAACACTGAAGCTTTCTTT. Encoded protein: CSVEGDTLNTEAFF.

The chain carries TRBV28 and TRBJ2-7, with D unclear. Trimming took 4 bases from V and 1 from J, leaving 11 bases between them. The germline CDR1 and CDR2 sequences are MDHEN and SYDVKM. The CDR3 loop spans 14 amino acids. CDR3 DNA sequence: TGTGCCAGCAGTTCCCCCCCAGAATCCTACGAGCAGTACTTC. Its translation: CASSSPPESYEQYF.